This T cell receptor beta chain was found in a study of blood T cell repertoires in COVID-19. Turning to the study itself: Some COVID-19 samples were acute and others convalescent; all came from the United States, Italy and Spain.

Germline CDR1 LNHDA, CDR2 SQIVND (reference sequence). The CDR3 has 14 residues. After removal of 3 bases from V and 7 bases from J, the junction contained 7 bases not matched to a gene. Per the original methods: Scientists estimated how many nucleated cells there were by amplifying reference gene primers. Libraries were prepared by immunoSEQ multiplex PCR; TCRdb keeps only in-frame clonotypes and omits some of them. That table supplies the V and J calls and clone size; D and trimming were determined from the DNA. The sample has 150,000 to 200,000 clones, approximately 90% seen once. The clonotype comes from a woman in her sixties or seventies with COVID-19, enrolled during active disease. This chain uses TRBV19 with TRBJ1-2, with 8 bases that match TRBD1. Sample: peripheral blood. CDR3 protein: CASSIWQGAPGYTF. The CDR3, as DNA: TGTGCCAGTAGTATCTGGCAGGGGGCGCCTGGCTACACCTTC.